These 13 T cell receptor beta chains share one sample of origin, sequenced in a study of beta chain features in type 1 diabetes. Study-level results: In every one of the four CD4+ subsets, TCRB CDR3s were moderately but significantly shorter in Type 1 diabetes patients.

Expressed TCRB transcripts got sequenced, as all isolated RNA was reverse transcribed. Measured with immunoSEQ multiplex PCR; TCRdb has only the in-frame clones, and not every one. Of some 150,000 clones in the sample, about 12% were seen once. Which antigens these TCRs recognize remains unknown. The source material was central memory CD4+ T cells from blood. Every receptor here comes from a man between 18 and 29 years old with type 1 diabetes.

The chain has TRBV18 and TRBJ2-3; D is unresolved. Deletions cut 5 bases from V and 2 bases from J, with 20 bases between. Germline V CDR1 and CDR2: KGHSH, LQKENI. The CDR3 has 17 amino acids. CDR3 residues: CASSMGLPDPFTDTQYF. The DNA of the CDR3 is TGTGCCAGCTCAATGGGCCTTCCGGACCCTTTCACAGATACGCAGTATTTT.

This clone was recorded a few times. The CDR3 nucleotides read TGTGCCAGCAGCCCGGGACTAGGGACCCTAGATACGCAGTATTTT. Amino acid sequence: CASSPGLGTLDTQYF. This chain connects TRBV5-4 to TRBJ2-3; 8 bases line up with TRBD2. This CDR3 has 15 amino acids. From germline, CDR1 is SGHNT and CDR2 YYREEE (reference sequence). V trimming: 4 bases; J trimming: 5 bases; junction bases outside the gene matches: 9.

This clone was observed a few times. Mismatch with germline at one junction end may stem from a read error. The chain carries TRBV29-1 and TRBJ2-7; D might be TRBD1 (5 bases). The V gene's germline CDR1 is SQVTM and CDR2 ANQGSEA. The CDR3 spans 11 residues. The CDR3 spells CSVEDRHEQYF. As DNA, the CDR3 is TGCAGCGTCGAAGACAGACACGAGCAGTACTTC.

This clone was seen a few times. The genes are TRBV4-1 and TRBJ2-5; 9 bases are a match to TRBD1. Per the germline V gene, CDR1 is MGHRA and CDR2 is YSYEKL. With V trimmed by 4 bases and J by 5 bases, 11 bases remained unmatched. This CDR3 has 16 amino acids. This chain's CDR3 is CASSPNPGQGSETQYF. The DNA for the CDR3 is TGCGCCAGCAGCCCCAACCCAGGACAGGGGTCGGAGACCCAGTACTTC.

The gene calls are TRBV4-1 and TRBJ2-4; D may be TRBD2 (6 bases). Germline CDR1 MGHRA, CDR2 YSYEKL. Trimming pared 0 bases from V and 3 bases from J, leaving 15 bases between. The CDR3 totals 17 residues. The CDR3 region is CASSQDGAGPNKNIQYF. The DNA of the CDR3 is TGCGCCAGCAGCCAAGATGGGGCGGGGCCTAACAAAAACATTCAGTACTTC.

This clone was counted a few times. This CDR3 is CASSPGQAEGDGYTF. CDR3 coding DNA: TGCGCCAGCAGCCCAGGACAGGCCGAAGGGGATGGCTACACCTTC. The genes are TRBV5-1 and TRBJ1-2, with TRBD1 matching 7 bases. From germline, CDR1 is SGHRS and CDR2 YFSETQ. CDR3 length: 15 amino acids. V lost 4 bases to trimming and J lost 6 bases; unmatched junction nucleotides: 12.

This clone was detected a few times. The V and J genes are TRBV5-1 and TRBJ1-4; D perhaps matches TRBD1 (5 bases). The CDR3 is 14 residues long. V gave up 4 bases and J gave up 7 bases, with 14 bases separating them. Per germline, CDR1 SGHRS and CDR2 YFSETQ. The CDR3 sequence: CASSGGTRSEKLFF. CDR3 coding DNA: TGCGCCAGCAGCGGCGGGACCCGGAGTGAAAAACTGTTTTTT.

The chain has TRBV5-1 and TRBJ1-4; D is uncertain. CDR3 length: 16 amino acids. The ends were cut back, 7 bases at V and 3 bases at J, with 19 bases in the middle. The germline V gene encodes CDR1 SGHRS and CDR2 YFSETQ. CDR3 bases: TGCGCCAGCCGGTTGGGCGGTTCGGGAGCTAATGAAAAACTGTTTTTT. Residues: CASRLGGSGANEKLFF.

This clone was observed a few times. The chain links TRBV7-6 to TRBJ2-5; D remains unclear. Germline CDR1 SGHVS, CDR2 FNYEAQ. Trimming removed 5 bases from V and 1 base from J, with 8 bases in between. The CDR3 sequence is 13 residues long. The CDR3 here is CASSAVTQETQYF. For the CDR3, the DNA is TGTGCCAGCAGCGCCGTAACCCAAGAGACCCAGTACTTC.

This clone has a handful of counts. The chain has TRBV9 and TRBJ1-5, with D hard to call. Trimming shortened V by 0 bases and J by 4 bases, and 5 bases separated the two germline ends. The germline V gene has CDR1 SGDLS and CDR2 YYNGEE. There are 13 residues in the CDR3. CDR3 amino acids: CASSVEVNQPQHF. The CDR3 nucleotides are TGTGCCAGCAGCGTAGAGGTTAATCAGCCCCAGCATTTT.

As regards this clone: Additional DNA sequences in this sample encode the identical CDR3. This rearrangement joins TRBV5-1 to TRBJ2-2; D perhaps matches TRBD2 (6 bases). Between the trimmed V and J ends, which lost 0 bases and 0 bases, there was a span of 6 bases. The germline CDR1 and CDR2 sequences are SGHRS and YFSETQ. This CDR3 has 15 amino acids. The CDR3 nucleotides are TGCGCCAGCAGCTTGGGCGGGGCGAACACCGGGGAGCTGTTTTTT. This encodes CASSLGGANTGELFF. Based on the CDR3 plus reference TRBV5-1 and TRBJ2-2, the full variable domain is KAGVTQTPRYLIKTRGQQVTLSCSPISGHRSVSWYQQTPGQGLQFLFEYFSETQRNKGNFPGRFSGRQFSNSRSEMNVSTLELGDSALYLCASSLGGANTGELFFGEGSRLTVL.

This clone was counted at least ten times. V and J are TRBV9 and TRBJ2-1, with 9 bases lining up with TRBD2. V gave up 0 bases and J gave up 0 bases; unmatched junction bases: 7. CDR1 and CDR2 (germline): SGDLS, YYNGEE. The CDR3 runs to 18 residues. The CDR3 DNA is TGTGCCAGCAGCGTAGCTCATAGCGGGGGACTCTCCTACAATGAGCAGTTCTTC. Amino acid sequence: CASSVAHSGGLSYNEQFF.

This clone has a single count. The chain employs TRBV25-1 and TRBJ1-2; unclear D gene. The germline V gene encodes CDR1 MGHDK and CDR2 SYGVNS. The CDR3 extends over 14 amino acids. Trimming left V 3 bases short and J 8 bases short, with 16 bases between. CDR3 in DNA: TGTGCCAGCAGTGATCGATGGTGGGCACGGGGCTACACCTTC. The encoded protein is CASSDRWWARGYTF.